This TCR beta chain was sequenced during a study of post-analysis software for immune sequencing data. Unique molecular identifiers were carried by the TCR beta cDNA libraries. Using its own MiXCR run on the PCR reads, TCRdb lists one record per CDR3 protein. Of 450,000 to 700,000 distinct CDR3 sequences listed, roughly 45% were seen once; the top ten hold under 2%. This clonotype was seen only a few times. No antigen is known for it. CDR1 is DFQATT, CDR2 SNEGSKA, per germline (reference sequence). The CDR3 is 13 amino acids. The V gene end was trimmed by 4 bases and the J gene end by 2 bases; junction bases not matched to a gene: 4. General study points: Patients carried roughly 5 TRBV segments more frequently than controls did, and TRBV5-6, TRBV5-1 and TRBV20-1 were among them. Normalized Chao1 diversity was significantly lower in multiple sclerosis patients than in controls.

The chain employs TRBV20-1 and TRBJ1-2, with TRBD1 identical over 7 bases. The source of this sequence is a girl aged 5 to 17 with multiple sclerosis. Sequencing was performed on blood. This chain's CDR3 is CSATTGRNYGYTF. The CDR3 DNA sequence: TGCAGTGCTACGACAGGGCGAAACTATGGCTACACCTTC.